This TCR beta chain was identified in a study of cytomegalovirus exposure and HLA in healthy donors. General study points: Across donors, presence/absence analyses took sequencing depth to be roughly uniform.

PCR was performed using 60 Vbeta and 13 Jbeta primers. Profiled with immunoSEQ multiplex PCR; TCRdb holds only in-frame clones, not every one. The sample includes 150,000 to 200,000 clones. As for this clone: Its target is not known.

V was clipped by 0 bases and J by 2 bases; unmatched bases: 8. Germline V gene lookup returns CDR1 SGDLS and CDR2 YYNGEE. This CDR3 is 17 amino acids long. Sequenced input: PBMCs. This clonotype was sampled from a man aged 25-45 years in good health and CMV-seronegative. The chain has TRBV9 and TRBJ2-7; 10 nucleotides line up with TRBD2. CDR3 bases: TGTGCCAGCAGCGTAGGAGGGGGGACTAGCGCCCCCTACGAGCAGTACTTC. Its protein product is CASSVGGGTSAPYEQYF.